These T cell receptor beta chains were read from a single sample in a study of CD8+ T cells in alopecia areata. Sequencing was performed with immunoSEQ multiplex PCR; in TCRdb, only in-frame clones are kept and a portion is missing. The top ten hold less than 8% of the sample, which has 120,000 to 150,000 clones, approximately 45% seen once. The sample taken for sequencing was CD4+ T cells sorted from blood. Receptors were obtained from a human donor with alopecia areata. CDR3s include the opening cysteine and the closing phenylalanine or tryptophan. The order of the fields is D gene, V gene, CDR3 protein. D genes are given only for firm matches.

d_call: TRBD2
v_call: TRBV29-1
cdr3_aa: CSVEVREGSNEQFF

d_call: -
v_call: TRBV4-1
cdr3_aa: CASSQVFRGDEQFF

d_call: -
v_call: TRBV2
cdr3_aa: CASRTSSYEQYF

d_call: -
v_call: TRBV6-5
cdr3_aa: CASSYGRGGSYEQYF

d_call: TRBD1
v_call: TRBV25-1
cdr3_aa: CASRGKPGQGANEQFF

d_call: TRBD2
v_call: TRBV2
cdr3_aa: CAGTVAGGPVEQFF

d_call: TRBD1
v_call: TRBV25-1
cdr3_aa: CATRGNGREQYF

d_call: -
v_call: TRBV2
cdr3_aa: CASSEARTGRRYTF

d_call: TRBD1
v_call: TRBV10-3
cdr3_aa: CATSPRWGQSSYEQYF

d_call: -
v_call: TRBV27
cdr3_aa: CASSFAGGGGVGPDTQYF

d_call: -
v_call: TRBV6-1
cdr3_aa: CASTSAPSPQHF

d_call: -
v_call: TRBV6-5
cdr3_aa: CASRRSGTNEQFF

d_call: TRBD1
v_call: TRBV29-1
cdr3_aa: CSVKAGTGLYGYTF

d_call: TRBD1
v_call: TRBV19
cdr3_aa: CASSISGTGLEKLFF

d_call: TRBD1
v_call: TRBV9
cdr3_aa: CASSVEDRARGGGYGYTF

d_call: -
v_call: TRBV4-1
cdr3_aa: CASSPLDLGFSNQPQHF

d_call: TRBD1
v_call: TRBV5-1
cdr3_aa: CASSLFRDRDSYEQYF

d_call: -
v_call: TRBV29-1
cdr3_aa: CSVEGRFSNIQYF

d_call: TRBD1
v_call: TRBV29-1
cdr3_aa: CSVVDRGSGANVLTF

d_call: -
v_call: TRBV18
cdr3_aa: CASSPRDLMNTEAFF

d_call: TRBD1
v_call: TRBV30
cdr3_aa: CAWSVGTGAEAFF

d_call: -
v_call: TRBV19
cdr3_aa: CASSRPPGSTDTQYF

d_call: -
v_call: TRBV29-1
cdr3_aa: CSAKLNTEAFF

d_call: -
v_call: TRBV2
cdr3_aa: CASLLETQYF

d_call: -
v_call: TRBV27
cdr3_aa: CASSLSYGSYGYTF

d_call: TRBD2
v_call: TRBV5-1
cdr3_aa: CASSLERGNYEQYF

d_call: -
v_call: TRBV6-5
cdr3_aa: CASSRMSQETQYF

d_call: -
v_call: TRBV12-5
cdr3_aa: CASGLDSQPQHF

d_call: -
v_call: TRBV2
cdr3_aa: CASSTGYGANVLTF

d_call: -
v_call: TRBV29-1
cdr3_aa: CSVEAGLALNEQFF

d_call: TRBD2
v_call: TRBV7-9
cdr3_aa: CASSSLAGRLETQYF

d_call: -
v_call: TRBV29-1
cdr3_aa: CSVEWRSRALYNEQFF

d_call: -
v_call: TRBV30
cdr3_aa: CAWSLARVTDTQYF

d_call: -
v_call: TRBV9
cdr3_aa: CASSVTSWEDNEQFF

d_call: -
v_call: TRBV4-1
cdr3_aa: CASSQEWSAGLPTDEQFF

d_call: TRBD1
v_call: TRBV29-1
cdr3_aa: CSVTQGENTGELFF